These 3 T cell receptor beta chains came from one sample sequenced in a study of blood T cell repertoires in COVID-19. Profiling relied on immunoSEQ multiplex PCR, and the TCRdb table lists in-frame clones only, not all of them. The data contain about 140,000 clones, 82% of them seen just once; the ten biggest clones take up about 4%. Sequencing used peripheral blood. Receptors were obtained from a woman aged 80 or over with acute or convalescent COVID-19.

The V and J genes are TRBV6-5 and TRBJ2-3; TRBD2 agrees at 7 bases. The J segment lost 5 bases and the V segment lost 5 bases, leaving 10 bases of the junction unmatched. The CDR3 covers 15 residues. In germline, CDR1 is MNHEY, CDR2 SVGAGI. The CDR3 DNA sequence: TGTGCCAGCAGTCCCGGGACTATCGTTGGAGATACGCAGTATTTT. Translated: CASSPGTIVGDTQYF.

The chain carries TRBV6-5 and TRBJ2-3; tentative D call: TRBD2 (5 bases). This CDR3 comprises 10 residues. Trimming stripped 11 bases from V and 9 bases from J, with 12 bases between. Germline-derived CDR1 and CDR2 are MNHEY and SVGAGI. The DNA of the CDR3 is TGTGCCTGGGAGCTGAAGACGCAGTATTTT. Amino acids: CAWELKTQYF.

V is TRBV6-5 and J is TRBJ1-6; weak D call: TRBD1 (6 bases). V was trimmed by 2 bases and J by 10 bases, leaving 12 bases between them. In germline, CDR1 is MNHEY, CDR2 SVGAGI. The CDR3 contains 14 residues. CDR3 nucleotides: TGTGCCAGCAGTTACGTACAGGGCAGGTCACCCCTCCACTTT. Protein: CASSYVQGRSPLHF.